The next 7 T cell receptor beta chains were all read from a single sample in a study of cytomegalovirus exposure and HLA in healthy donors. PCR was performed using 60 Vbeta and 13 Jbeta primers. Assay used: immunoSEQ multiplex PCR; TCRdb lists only in-frame clones, some missing. The table includes approximately 200,000 clones, more than 75% detected once. The sequenced sample was PBMCs. The receptor source for this set is a woman aged 45-59 years in good health and CMV-seropositive.

The V gene is TRBV11-3, the J gene TRBJ2-7, with D perhaps matching TRBD2 (6 bases). V lost 5 bases and J 6 bases, leaving 8 bases between the germline ends. CDR1 and CDR2 from the germline V gene are SGHNT and YENEEA. There are 11 residues in the CDR3. The CDR3 reads CASSGGSEQYF. In DNA form, the CDR3 reads TGTGCCAGCAGCGGAGGGAGCGAGCAGTACTTC.

The sample holds a few counts of this clone. The chain recombines TRBV13 with TRBJ2-2; D not certain. The germline V and J ends were trimmed by 5 bases and 6 bases, with 16 bases remaining between them. This CDR3 is built from 15 residues. Germline CDR1 PRHDT, CDR2 FYEKMQ (reference sequence). CDR3 sequence (DNA): TGTGCCAGCAGCCTAGACCAGAAGAGGTCCGGGGAGCTGTTTTTT. Residues: CASSLDQKRSGELFF.

The chain is built from TRBV6-1 and TRBJ1-1, with D hard to call. The CDR3 covers 13 residues. Trimming removed 2 bases from V and 0 bases from J, with 4 bases in between. CDR1 and CDR2 (germline): MNHNS, SASEGT. The CDR3 sequence: CASSEILNTEAFF. The CDR3 nucleotides read TGTGCCAGCAGTGAAATCTTGAACACTGAAGCTTTCTTT.

The chain joins TRBV5-1 to TRBJ1-1; a possible D gene is TRBD1 (6 bases). Per germline, CDR1 SGHRS and CDR2 YFSETQ. The ends were cut back, 7 bases at V and 1 base at J, with 11 bases in the middle. The CDR3 extends over 13 amino acids. The CDR3 sequence is CASQTGGNTEAFF. In DNA form, the CDR3 reads TGCGCCAGCCAGACAGGCGGGAACACTGAAGCTTTCTTT.

V usage is TRBV9 and J usage is TRBJ1-1; D not certain. Germline V gives CDR1 SGDLS, CDR2 YYNGEE. This CDR3 is 14 amino acids long. Deletions cut 5 bases from V and 2 bases from J, with 13 bases between. CDR3 sequence reads: CASSRMIENTEAFF. DNA for the CDR3: TGTGCCAGCAGTAGAATGATAGAAAACACTGAAGCTTTCTTT.

The J gene is TRBJ1-2, the V gene TRBV19; D gene ambiguous. In germline, CDR1 is LNHDA, CDR2 SQIVND (reference sequence). CDR3 length: 13 amino acids. The V and J ends lost 3 bases and 4 bases respectively, with 9 bases between them. DNA of the CDR3: TGTGCCAGTAGTATCCTTAGAAGCTATGGCTACACCTTC. Protein product: CASSILRSYGYTF. Together with reference TRBV19 and TRBJ1-2, the CDR3 gives the full variable domain: DGGITQSPKYLFRKEGQNVTLSCEQNLNHDAMYWYRQDPGQGLRLIYYSQIVNDFQKGDIAEGYSVSREKKESFPLTVTSAQKNPTAFYLCASSILRSYGYTFGSGTRLTVV.

The chain is built from TRBV5-1 and TRBJ2-2, with TRBD2 matching 7 bases. Germline V gives CDR1 SGHRS, CDR2 YFSETQ. With V trimmed by 4 bases and J by 7 bases, 13 bases remained unmatched. The CDR3 is 16 residues long. CDR3 nucleotide sequence: TGCGCCAGCAGCCTGCTGGGCGGGAGTAGTTTCGGGGAGCTGTTTTTT. As protein: CASSLLGGSSFGELFF.